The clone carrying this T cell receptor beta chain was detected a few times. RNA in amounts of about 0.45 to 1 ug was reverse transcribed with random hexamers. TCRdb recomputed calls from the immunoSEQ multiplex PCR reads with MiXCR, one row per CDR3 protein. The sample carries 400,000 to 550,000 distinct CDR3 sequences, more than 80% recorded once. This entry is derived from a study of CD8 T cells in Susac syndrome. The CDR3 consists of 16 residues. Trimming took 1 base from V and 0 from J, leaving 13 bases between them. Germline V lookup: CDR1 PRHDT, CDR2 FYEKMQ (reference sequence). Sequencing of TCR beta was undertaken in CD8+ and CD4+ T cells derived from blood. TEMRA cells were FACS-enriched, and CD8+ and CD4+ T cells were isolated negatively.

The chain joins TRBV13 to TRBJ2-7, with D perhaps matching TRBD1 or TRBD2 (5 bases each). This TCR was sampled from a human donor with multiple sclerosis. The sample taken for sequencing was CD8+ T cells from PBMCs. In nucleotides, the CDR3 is TGTGCCAGCAGCTTAGCACCGGCAGGGAGCTCCTACGAGCAGTACTTC. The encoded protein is CASSLAPAGSSYEQYF.